These 23 T cell receptor beta chains came from one sample sequenced in a study of somatic mutations in cytotoxic T cells in rheumatoid arthritis. Sequencing used immunoSEQ multiplex PCR; TCRdb keeps in-frame clones, though not all of them. Seen here are more than 12,000 clones, 75% to 95% observed once, and the top ten hold more than 15%. Sequenced sample: CD4+ T cells sorted from blood. The origin of the receptors is a man between 65 and 85 years old with rheumatoid arthritis.

This clone was recorded a few times. The rearrangement joins TRBV5-8 to TRBJ1-2; D is uncertain. The CDR3 length is 14 residues. Germline lookup yields CDR1 SGHTS and CDR2 YDEGEE. V was pared by 4 bases and J by 4 bases, with 14 bases between. The CDR3 is CASSRAREGYGYTF. CDR3 in DNA: TGTGCCAGCAGCCGGGCCCGGGAGGGCTATGGCTACACCTTC.

The V gene is TRBV7-2, the J gene TRBJ2-5, with D possibly matching TRBD1 (6 bases). The J call may not be correct, given that the DNA end is closer to TRBJ2-7. Germline V gene lookup returns CDR1 SGHTA and CDR2 FQGNSA. The CDR3 loop spans 13 amino acids. CDR3 region: CASSPTGTNEQYF. The CDR3 DNA is TGTGCCAGCAGCCCCACAGGGACGAACGAGCAGTACTTC.

Only a few counts were recorded for this clone. The same CDR3 is also encoded by other DNA sequences in this sample. The chain combines TRBV4-1 with TRBJ2-7; 14 bases match TRBD2. The germline V gene encodes CDR1 MGHRA and CDR2 YSYEKL. The CDR3 runs 15 residues. Trimming at V came to 3 bases and at J to 2 bases, leaving 0 bases not matched to a gene. In DNA form, the CDR3 reads TGCGCCAGCAGCCAGGGACTAGCGGGAGCCTACGAGCAGTACTTC. Amino acid sequence: CASSQGLAGAYEQYF.

The chain uses TRBV7-9 and TRBJ2-1; 8 bases match TRBD2. This CDR3 contains 16 residues. After removal of 5 bases from V and 1 base from J, the junction contained 7 bases not matched to a gene. Germline V gene data show CDR1 as SEHNR and CDR2 as FQNEAQ (reference sequence). CDR3 in DNA: TGTGCCAGCAGCGCCCCGGGACTAGGATCCTACAATGAGCAGTTCTTC. It yields the protein CASSAPGLGSYNEQFF.

The chain joins TRBV19 to TRBJ2-7; the D gene is possibly TRBD2 (5 bases). Germline loops: CDR1 LNHDA, CDR2 SQIVND (reference sequence). CDR3 size: 14 residues. V was trimmed by 9 bases and J by 0 bases, leaving 15 bases between them. CDR3 protein: CASDPGTSSYEQYF. CDR3 nucleotides: TGTGCCAGCGATCCGGGAACAAGCTCCTACGAGCAGTACTTC.

V and J are TRBV7-9 and TRBJ1-2; 9 bases fit TRBD1. The CDR3 loop spans 16 amino acids. Germline lookup yields CDR1 SEHNR and CDR2 FQNEAQ (reference sequence). V gave up 4 bases and J gave up 4 bases; unmatched junction bases: 10. In nucleotides, the CDR3 is TGTGCCAGCAGCTACGCCGGGACAGGGAGAACCTATGGCTACACCTTC. This encodes CASSYAGTGRTYGYTF.

The chain combines TRBV28 with TRBJ1-2, with 7 bases lining up with TRBD1. The CDR3 loop spans 15 amino acids. After removal of 6 bases from V and 5 bases from J, the junction contained 12 bases not matched to a gene. CDR1 is MDHEN and CDR2 is SYDVKM in the germline V gene. This CDR3 reads CASSQGQLGRYGYTF. CDR3 in DNA: TGTGCCAGCAGCCAGGGACAGCTTGGGCGGTATGGCTACACCTTC.

The chain has TRBV5-1 and TRBJ1-6; no clear D. This CDR3 is 13 amino acids long. Per germline, CDR1 SGHRS and CDR2 YFSETQ. The germline V and J ends were trimmed by 1 base and 7 bases, with 6 bases remaining between them. The CDR3 is CASSLSQNSPLHF. The CDR3 DNA reads as TGCGCCAGCAGCTTGTCGCAGAATTCACCCCTCCACTTT.

The chain has TRBV6-5 and TRBJ1-2; 11 bases are shared with TRBD1. Germline CDR1 is MNHEY and CDR2 is SVGAGI. The CDR3 spans 12 residues. With 4 bases clipped from V and 8 bases from J, the junction kept 0 bases outside the gene matches. This chain's CDR3 is CASSWDRGGYTF. CDR3 bases: TGTGCCAGCAGTTGGGACAGGGGGGGCTACACCTTC.

The V and J genes are TRBV4-2 and TRBJ2-3; 12 bases fit TRBD2. Trimming removed 2 bases from V and 4 bases from J; junction bases left unmatched: 1. Germline CDR1 is LGHNA and CDR2 is YNFKEQ. CDR3 length: 15 residues. CDR3 coding DNA: TGTGCCAGCAGCCAATCTAGCGGGGGGGCAGATACGCAGTATTTT. Its translation is CASSQSSGGADTQYF.

The chain is built from TRBV28 and TRBJ2-7; the D gene is possibly TRBD2 (5 bases). CDR1 and CDR2 (germline): MDHEN, SYDVKM. Trimming shortened V by 1 base and J by 0 bases, and 19 bases separated the two germline ends. The CDR3 loop spans 18 amino acids. CDR3 nucleotides: TGTGCCAGCAGTTTATCGCCGGTGGGAGTGCTCTTCTCCTACGAGCAGTACTTC. Amino acids: CASSLSPVGVLFSYEQYF.

The chain is built from TRBV28 and TRBJ1-6, with TRBD1 as a possible D gene (6 bases). V shed 4 bases and J shed 0 bases, with 16 bases lying between them. The length of the CDR3 is 18 residues. Germline V lookup: CDR1 MDHEN, CDR2 SYDVKM. The CDR3 sequence is CASSSRTARSSYNSPLHF. DNA of the CDR3: TGTGCCAGCAGTTCCCGGACAGCCCGGAGCTCCTATAATTCACCCCTCCACTTT.

The genes are TRBV30 and TRBJ2-7; TRBD1 matches at 8 bases. V gave up 4 bases and J gave up 2 bases; unmatched junction bases: 13. The CDR3 consists of 16 residues. CDR1 GTSNPN and CDR2 SVGIG come from the germline V gene (reference sequence). In DNA, the CDR3 is TGTGCCTGGACCCTAACAGGGGGAGGCGGGGCCTACGAGCAGTACTTC. It codes for CAWTLTGGGGAYEQYF.

The gene calls are TRBV30 and TRBJ1-3; 7 positions match TRBD1. V was pared by 2 bases and J by 2 bases, with 3 bases of the junction left unmatched. The CDR3 sequence is 14 residues long. CDR1 and CDR2 (germline): GTSNPN, SVGIG (reference sequence). The CDR3 coding sequence is TGTGCCTGGAGTAAGGGGACAGCTGGAAACACCATATATTTT. Translated, it gives CAWSKGTAGNTIYF. Supplemented by reference TRBV30 and TRBJ1-3, the full variable domain reads SQTIHQWPATLVQPVGSPLSLECTVEGTSNPNLYWYRQAAGRGLQLLFYSVGIGQISSEVPQNLSASRPQDRQFILSSKKLLLSDSGFYLCAWSKGTAGNTIYFGEGSWLTVV.

V and J are TRBV30 and TRBJ2-1; the D gene is possibly TRBD1 (7 bases). V was shortened by 4 bases and J by 2 bases, with 21 bases between the two germline ends. Germline-derived CDR1 and CDR2 are GTSNPN and SVGIG (reference sequence). This CDR3 region has 17 residues. CDR3 residues: CAWIKGGLAYTYNEQFF. The CDR3 DNA sequence: TGTGCCTGGATTAAAGGGGGCCTAGCGTACACCTACAATGAGCAGTTCTTC.

The rearrangement joins TRBV5-6 to TRBJ1-2, with D possibly TRBD1 on 6 matching bases. The CDR3 loop spans 14 amino acids. In germline, CDR1 is SGHDT, CDR2 YYEEEE. V was trimmed by 4 bases and J by 2 bases, leaving 12 bases between them. The CDR3 protein is CASSPQGLNYGYTF. CDR3 bases: TGTGCCAGCAGCCCACAGGGCTTAAACTATGGCTACACCTTC.

The J gene is TRBJ2-3, the V gene TRBV4-2; 10 bases map to TRBD2. The CDR3 contains 18 residues. The V gene end was trimmed by 1 base and the J gene end by 2 bases; junction bases not matched to a gene: 9. Germline V lookup: CDR1 LGHNA, CDR2 YNFKEQ. CDR3 in DNA: TGTGCCAGCAGCCAAGCTGGAGGACTAGCGGAGATCACAGATACGCAGTATTTT. It translates to CASSQAGGLAEITDTQYF.

This clone was recorded only once. V gene TRBV5-1 combines with J gene TRBJ2-3; D is undetermined. V was cut by 4 bases and J by 1 base, with 7 bases left in between. Germline CDR1 and CDR2: SGHRS and YFSETQ. The CDR3 covers 13 residues. CDR3 protein: CASSPSGTDTQYF. CDR3 DNA: TGCGCCAGCAGCCCAAGCGGCACAGATACGCAGTATTTT.

The chain is built from TRBV15 and TRBJ2-2; 7 bases are shared with TRBD1. The CDR3 runs 16 residues. Losses at the gene ends were 1 base for V and 6 bases for J; bases not matched to a gene: 8. Germline V gives CDR1 LNHNV, CDR2 YYDKDF (reference sequence). CDR3 sequence (DNA): TGTGCCACCAGCAGAGCCCGAGGACAGGTACCCGGGGAGCTGTTTTTT. It yields the protein CATSRARGQVPGELFF.

CDR3 sequence (DNA): TGTGCCAGCAGCTTGGCCACAGTGAACACTGAAGCTTTCTTT. Amino acid sequence: CASSLATVNTEAFF. The chain employs TRBV7-9 and TRBJ1-1, with D unclear. V lost 3 bases, J lost 0 bases, and 8 bases lay in between. The CDR3 length is 14 residues. Germline V gene sequence: CDR1 SEHNR, CDR2 FQNEAQ (reference sequence). Based on the CDR3 plus reference TRBV7-9 and TRBJ1-1, the full variable domain is DTGVSQNPRHKITKRGQNVTFRCDPISEHNRLYWYRQTLGQGPEFLTYFQNEAQLEKSRLLSDRFSAERPKGSFSTLEIQRTEQGDSAMYLCASSLATVNTEAFFGQGTRLTVV.

The V gene is TRBV27, the J gene TRBJ1-2, with 11 bases aligning to TRBD1. Germline CDR1 reads MNHEY; CDR2 reads SMNVEV (reference sequence). V was clipped by 6 bases and J by 4 bases; unmatched bases: 4. The CDR3 runs to 14 residues. The CDR3 DNA reads TGTGCCAGCAGGAAGGACAGGGGGCCCTATGGCTACACCTTC. It yields the protein CASRKDRGPYGYTF.

The chain combines TRBV6-5 with TRBJ1-2, with 9 bases that match TRBD1. The germline CDR1 and CDR2 sequences are MNHEY and SVGAGI. This CDR3 is built from 15 residues. J lost 1 base, V lost 7 bases, and 7 bases had no gene match. This CDR3 is CASTPGTGYNYGYTF. The CDR3 DNA follows: TGTGCCAGCACTCCCGGGACAGGGTATAACTATGGCTACACCTTC.

Written as DNA, the CDR3 is TGTGCCAGCAGTTACGCGGGGGCAACGGGCTACACCTTC. Translation: CASSYAGATGYTF. The V call is TRBV6-5, the J call TRBJ1-2, with D tentatively TRBD1 (6 bases). Trimming cost V 2 bases and J 8 bases, with 12 bases left between them. This CDR3 comprises 13 residues. The germline gives CDR1 MNHEY, CDR2 SVGAGI.